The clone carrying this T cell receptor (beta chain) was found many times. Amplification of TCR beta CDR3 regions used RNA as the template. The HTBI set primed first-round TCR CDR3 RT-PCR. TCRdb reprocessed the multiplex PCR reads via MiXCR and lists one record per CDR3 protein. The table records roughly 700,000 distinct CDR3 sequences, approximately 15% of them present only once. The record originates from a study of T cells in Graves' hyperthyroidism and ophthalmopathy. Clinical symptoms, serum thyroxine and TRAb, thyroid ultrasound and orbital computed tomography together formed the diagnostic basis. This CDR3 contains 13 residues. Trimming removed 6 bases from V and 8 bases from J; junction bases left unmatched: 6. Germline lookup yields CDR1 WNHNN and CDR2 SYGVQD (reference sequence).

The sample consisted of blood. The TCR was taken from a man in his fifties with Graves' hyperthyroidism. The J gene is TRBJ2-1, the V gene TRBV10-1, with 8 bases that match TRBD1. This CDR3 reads CASRAGQGYEQFF. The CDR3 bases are TGCGCCAGCAGGGCAGGACAGGGCTATGAGCAGTTCTTC.